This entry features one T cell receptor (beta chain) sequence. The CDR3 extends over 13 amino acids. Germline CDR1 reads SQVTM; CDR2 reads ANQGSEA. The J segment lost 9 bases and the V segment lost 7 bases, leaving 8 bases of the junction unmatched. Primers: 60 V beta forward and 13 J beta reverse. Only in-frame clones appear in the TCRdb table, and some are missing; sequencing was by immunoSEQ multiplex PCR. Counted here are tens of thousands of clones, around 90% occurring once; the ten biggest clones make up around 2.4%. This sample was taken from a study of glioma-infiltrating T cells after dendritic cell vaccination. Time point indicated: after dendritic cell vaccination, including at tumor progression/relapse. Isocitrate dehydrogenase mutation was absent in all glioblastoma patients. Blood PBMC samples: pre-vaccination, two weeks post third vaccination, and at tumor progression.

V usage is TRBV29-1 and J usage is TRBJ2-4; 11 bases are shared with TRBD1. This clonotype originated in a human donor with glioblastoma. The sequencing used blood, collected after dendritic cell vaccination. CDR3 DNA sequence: TGCAGCGCTGAGGACAGGGGGCTTGGCATTCAGTACTTC. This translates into CSAEDRGLGIQYF.